This TCR beta chain was recorded in a study of CD8 T cells in ankylosing spondylitis. This clonotype was detected only a few times. The antigen is not known. Germline V CDR1 and CDR2: MGHRA, YSYEKL. The CDR3 runs 15 residues. V dropped 0 bases and J dropped 7 bases, with 15 bases sitting between them. Study conclusions and caveats: Ankylosing spondylitis blood appeared to carry a characteristic TCR beta motif of fewer than 10 highly homologous variants. Certain motif variants had earlier appeared in reactive arthritis synovial fluid and blood. Enrichment of disease-linked clones was reportedly significant in matched ankylosing spondylitis synovial fluid.

TCRdb reprocessed the 5' RACE reads with MiXCR, giving one entry per CDR3 protein. The profile shows about 540,000 distinct CDR3 sequences, approximately 11% of them singletons. Sample: blood, either unsorted or a sorted T cell fraction (not recorded which). This TCR derives from a male donor with ankylosing spondylitis. The chain combines TRBV4-1 with TRBJ2-5, with TRBD1 as a possible D gene (6 bases). The CDR3 nucleotides are TGCGCCAGCAGCCAAGAACCAGGGGCCCAGGGGACCCAGTACTTC. Translation gives CASSQEPGAQGTQYF.